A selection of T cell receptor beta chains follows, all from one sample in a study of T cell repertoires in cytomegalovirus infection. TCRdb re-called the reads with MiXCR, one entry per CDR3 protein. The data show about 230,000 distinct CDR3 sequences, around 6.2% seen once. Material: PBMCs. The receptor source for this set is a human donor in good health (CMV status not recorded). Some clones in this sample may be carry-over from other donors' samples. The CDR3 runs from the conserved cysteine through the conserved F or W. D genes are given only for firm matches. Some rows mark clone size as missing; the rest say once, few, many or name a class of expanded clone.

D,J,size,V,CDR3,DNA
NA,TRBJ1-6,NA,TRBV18,CASSPGGDDSPLHF,TGTGCCAGCTCACCAGGGGGAGACGATTCACCCCTCCACTTT
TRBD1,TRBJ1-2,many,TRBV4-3,CASSQTGEYGYTF,TGCGCCAGCAGCCAAACAGGGGAATATGGCTACACCTTC
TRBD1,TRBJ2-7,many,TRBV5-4,CASSPGGTSSYEQYF,TGTGCCAGCAGTCCAGGGGGAACCAGCTCCTACGAGCAGTACTTC
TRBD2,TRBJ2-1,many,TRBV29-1,CSVSGTSESYNEQFF,TGCAGCGTCTCCGGGACTAGCGAGTCCTACAATGAGCAGTTCTTC
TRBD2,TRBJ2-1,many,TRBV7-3,CASSLIGRGAYNEQFF,TGTGCCAGCAGCTTAATTGGGCGGGGGGCCTACAATGAGCAGTTCTTC
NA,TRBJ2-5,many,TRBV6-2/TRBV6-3,CASSRWTDQETQYF,TGTGCCAGCAGCCGATGGACAGATCAAGAGACCCAGTACTTC
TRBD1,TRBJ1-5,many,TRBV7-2,CASSLMGQYSNQPQHF,TGTGCCAGCAGCCTGATGGGACAGTATAGCAATCAGCCCCAGCATTTT
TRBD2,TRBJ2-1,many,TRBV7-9,CASSRGTTSYNEQFF,TGTGCCAGCAGCCGCGGGACTACCTCCTACAATGAGCAGTTCTTC
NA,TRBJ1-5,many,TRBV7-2,CASSYRASNQPQHF,TGTGCCAGCAGCTACAGGGCTAGCAATCAGCCCCAGCATTTT
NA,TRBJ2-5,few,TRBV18,CASSPLSQETQYF,TGTGCCAGCTCACCGCTCAGCCAAGAGACCCAGTACTTC
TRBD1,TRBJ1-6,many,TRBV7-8,CASSLGTGYNSPLHF,TGTGCCAGCAGCTTAGGGACAGGATATAATTCACCCCTCCACTTT
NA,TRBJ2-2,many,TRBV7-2,CASSYWQGATGELFF,TGTGCCAGCAGCTACTGGCAGGGTGCCACCGGGGAGCTGTTTTTT
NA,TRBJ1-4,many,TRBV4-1,CASSPRTAATNEKLFF,TGCGCCAGCAGCCCCCGGACAGCCGCAACTAATGAAAAACTGTTTTTT
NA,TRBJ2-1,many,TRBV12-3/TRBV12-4,CASTLDSSYNEQFF,TGTGCCAGCACCCTGGACAGCTCCTACAATGAGCAGTTCTTC
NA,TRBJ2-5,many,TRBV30,CAWDPSGVQETQYF,TGTGCCTGGGACCCCAGCGGAGTTCAAGAGACCCAGTACTTC
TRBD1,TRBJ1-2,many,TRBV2,CASIRDSYGYTF,TGTGCCAGCATCCGGGACAGCTATGGCTACACCTTC
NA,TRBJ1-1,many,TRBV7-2,CASSLVGSVGWMNTEAFF,TGTGCCAGCAGCTTAGTCGGGTCCGTGGGATGGATGAACACTGAAGCTTTCTTT
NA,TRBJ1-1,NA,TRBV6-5,CASSDAANTEAFF,TGTGCCAGCAGCGATGCAGCGAACACTGAAGCTTTCTTT
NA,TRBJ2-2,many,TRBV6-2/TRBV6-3,CASSRNTGELFF,TGTGCCAGCAGTCGGAACACCGGGGAGCTGTTTTTT
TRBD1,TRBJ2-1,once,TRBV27,CASSLYDRGNEQFF,TGTGCCAGCAGTTTATATGACAGGGGGAATGAGCAGTTCTTC
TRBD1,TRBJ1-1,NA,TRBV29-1,CSVERGGTVDFF,TGCAGCGTTGAGAGAGGGGGGACAGTTGATTTCTTT
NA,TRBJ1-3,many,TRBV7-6,CASSPMWVPSGNTIYF,TGTGCCAGCAGCCCGATGTGGGTTCCTTCTGGAAACACCATATATTTT
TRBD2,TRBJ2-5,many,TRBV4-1,CASSPSGSETQYF,TGCGCCAGCAGCCCTAGCGGGTCGGAGACCCAGTACTTC
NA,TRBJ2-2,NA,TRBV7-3,CASRPGAGVDTGELFF,TGTGCCAGCAGGCCAGGGGCGGGGGTCGACACCGGGGAGCTGTTTTTT
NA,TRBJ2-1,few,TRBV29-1,CSVTMTGEQFF,TGCAGCGTTACCATGACGGGGGAGCAGTTCTTC
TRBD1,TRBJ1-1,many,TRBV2,CASSYRGSEAFF,TGTGCCAGCAGTTACAGGGGATCGGAAGCTTTCTTT
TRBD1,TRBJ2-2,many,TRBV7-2,CASSTLQGATGELFF,TGTGCCAGCAGCACTTTACAGGGGGCGACCGGGGAGCTGTTTTTT
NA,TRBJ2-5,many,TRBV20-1,CSARVLASAVETQYF,TGCAGTGCTAGAGTATTGGCGTCTGCGGTAGAGACCCAGTACTTC
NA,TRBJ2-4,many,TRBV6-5,CASSYTGLLAKNIQYF,TGTGCCAGCAGTTACACGGGACTTCTAGCCAAAAACATTCAGTACTTC
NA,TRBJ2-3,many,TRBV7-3,CASSLDAEDTQYF,TGTGCCAGCAGCTTAGATGCGGAAGATACGCAGTATTTT